This T cell receptor beta chain came from a study of read filtering for tumor transcriptome and immune sequencing. Across the whole study: Mean patient age was approximately 66 years, range about 47 to 90; around 16 male, 12 to 15 female. Eight or nine patients were R-ISS I, approximately 15 were R-ISS II, 7 were R-ISS III.

From approximately 430 ng of RNA, a library with molecular barcoded alpha/delta and beta/gamma adaptors was made. One entry per CDR3 protein, called by TCRdb with MiXCR from the reads. The data contain about 58,000 distinct CDR3 sequences, roughly 12% of them singletons. Notes on the study in general: Around 84% of IR-seq clonotypes had one read, totaling around 4% of reads; RNA-seq: approximately 75% and 45%. Dropping single-read clonotypes raised IR-seq and RNA-seq shared-clonotype correlation.

Comment on this clonotype: Its antigen is as yet unknown. Possible read error: a much larger clone is one base away.

The receptor comes from a donor at least 40 years old with multiple myeloma. Material: a population of CD138-negative cells sorted from bone marrow.

Written as DNA, the CDR3 is TGTGCCAGCAGACACCGGGACACCGGAGAAGATGGCTACACCTTC. Translation gives CASRHRDTGEDGYTF. The V and J genes are TRBV12-3 or TRBV12-4 and TRBJ1-2; TRBD1 is a possible D gene (6 bases). V lost 6 bases, J lost 6 bases, and 20 bases lay in between. The CDR3 runs 15 residues.